Listed below are T cell receptor beta chains from one sample, sequenced in a study of neurological immune-mediated disorders. TCRdb analysed the 5' RACE reads with MiXCR anew, one entry per CDR3 protein. The sample records some 120,000 distinct CDR3 sequences, about 3.2% being singletons. Sequenced sample: PBMCs. The source is a woman aged 25 to 45 with multiple sclerosis. The CDR3 runs from the conserved cysteine through the conserved F or W. Fields, in order: clone size, D gene, V gene, J gene, CDR3 DNA, CDR3 protein. The D gene is left open where the match is weak. Part of the rows lack a size; the others show once, few, many or a class for expanded clones.

>many|-|TRBV6-5|TRBJ1-5
TGTGCCAGCAGCCCCCAGGGAAATCAGCCCCAGCATTTT
CASSPQGNQPQHF
>many|-|TRBV11-2|TRBJ2-3
TGTGCCAGCAGTCAACAGGGTTGGGATACGCAGTATTTT
CASSQQGWDTQYF
>many|TRBD1|TRBV25-1|TRBJ1-2
TGTGCCAGCAGTGCCCTCGGGACAGGGAATGGCTACACCTTC
CASSALGTGNGYTF
>many|-|TRBV4-3|TRBJ1-2
TGCGCCAGCAGCCCGCAGGGATCTTATAACTATGGCTACACCTTC
CASSPQGSYNYGYTF
>many|TRBD2|TRBV5-1|TRBJ2-3
TGCGCCAGCAGCGACCCTAGCGGGAACACAGATACGCAGTATTTT
CASSDPSGNTDTQYF
>many|-|TRBV12-3/TRBV12-4|TRBJ1-3
TGTGCCAGCAGTTTAGGGCGCGGAAACACCATATATTTT
CASSLGRGNTIYF
>many|TRBD2|TRBV27|TRBJ2-7
TGTGCCAGCAGTTTATCGCTAGCGGGGGTCTACGAGCAGTACTTC
CASSLSLAGVYEQYF
>many|TRBD2|TRBV12-3/TRBV12-4|TRBJ2-2
TGTGCCAGCAGTTTAGGACTAGCGGGAGCCGGGGAGCTGTTTTTT
CASSLGLAGAGELFF
>many|TRBD1|TRBV9|TRBJ1-6
TGTGCCAGCAGTGAGGCCCCTACAGGGGGGGAATCACCCCTCCACTTT
CASSEAPTGGESPLHF
>many|-|TRBV6-6|TRBJ1-1
TGTGCCACTTCGACAGGAGTGAACACTGAAGCTTTCTTT
CATSTGVNTEAFF
>many|-|TRBV20-1|TRBJ1-5
TGCAGTGCTAGAGATAGTCTCCCTCAGCCCCAGCATTTT
CSARDSLPQPQHF
>many|-|TRBV3-1|TRBJ2-1
TGTGCCAGCAGCCAAAGGGTCGCAGGGGTCTCCTACAATGAGCAGTTCTTC
CASSQRVAGVSYNEQFF
>many|TRBD1|TRBV20-1|TRBJ1-1
TGCAGTGCATCGACAGGGGTAGGGGCTGAAGCTTTCTTT
CSASTGVGAEAFF
>many|-|TRBV20-1|TRBJ1-3
TGCAGTGCTAGAGATATAATTGCTGGAAACACCATATATTTT
CSARDIIAGNTIYF
>many|TRBD1|TRBV5-1|TRBJ2-7
TGCGCCAGCAGCGACGGACAGGGGATCACCTACGAGCAGTACTTC
CASSDGQGITYEQYF
>few|-|TRBV25-1|TRBJ1-3
TGTGCCAGCAGTGATGGACGGTGGCGCTCTGGAAACACCATATATTTT
CASSDGRWRSGNTIYF
>many|TRBD2|TRBV20-1|TRBJ2-7
TGCAGTGCTAGAATAATTAGCGGGAGCTCCTACGAGCAGTACTTC
CSARIISGSSYEQYF
>many|-|TRBV29-1|TRBJ2-2
TGCAGCGTTGTGAGGGGAGTCGGGGAGCTGTTTTTT
CSVVRGVGELFF
>-|-|TRBV20-1|TRBJ2-7
TGCAGTGCTTTAAGGGGGGCAGGGAGCTACGAGCAGTACTTC
CSALRGAGSYEQYF
>many|-|TRBV5-1|TRBJ2-1
TGCGCCAGCAGCTTCAGACAGGATGAGCAGTTCTTC
CASSFRQDEQFF
>many|TRBD1|TRBV3-1|TRBJ2-5
TGTGCCAGCAGCCTTTCACAGGGGGTGAGAGGGCAAGAGACCCAGTACTTC
CASSLSQGVRGQETQYF
>many|-|TRBV20-1|TRBJ1-1
TGCAGCCCTAGCCCACCCAGGAGGAACACTGAAGCTTTCTTT
CSPSPPRRNTEAFF
>many|-|TRBV5-1|TRBJ1-3
TGCGCCAGCAGCACTCGACCGGGGCTCTCTGGAAACACCATATATTTT
CASSTRPGLSGNTIYF
>many|-|TRBV6-5|TRBJ1-2
TGTGCCAGCAGTTACTCTGGGTCTAACTATGGCTACACCTTC
CASSYSGSNYGYTF
>many|-|TRBV15|TRBJ2-1
TGTGCCACCAGCAGAGGTGGGAGGTCCTACAATGAGCAGTTCTTC
CATSRGGRSYNEQFF
>many|-|TRBV19|TRBJ2-7
TGTGCCAGTAGCTATGGCGGGTACGAGCAGTACTTC
CASSYGGYEQYF
>few|-|TRBV15|TRBJ2-2
TGTGCCACCAGCAGAGGGACGGTCGCCTTTAGCGGGGAGCTGTTTTTT
CATSRGTVAFSGELFF
>many|TRBD1|TRBV20-1|TRBJ1-5
TGCAGTGCGGTAGACAGGGGGCATTTCCTAAATCAGCCCCAGCATTTT
CSAVDRGHFLNQPQHF
>many|-|TRBV4-3|TRBJ2-2
TGCGCCAGCAGCCAAGCCACTAGTGCCGGGGAGCTGTTTTTT
CASSQATSAGELFF
>many|-|TRBV7-2|TRBJ1-2
TGTGCCAGCAGCCCATGGACAGTCCGCGGCTACACCTTC
CASSPWTVRGYTF
>many|-|TRBV6-2/TRBV6-3|TRBJ2-5
TGTGCCAGCGGGGGCGGAGAGACCCAGTACTTC
CASGGGETQYF
>many|-|TRBV12-3/TRBV12-4|TRBJ2-1
TGTGCCAGCAGCCCCAGGTCGGGAGACCCTAGTGAGCAGTTCTTC
CASSPRSGDPSEQFF
>many|TRBD1|TRBV5-6|TRBJ1-4
TGTGCCAGCAGCTTCTCAGGGGGCATGGATGAAAAACTGTTTTTT
CASSFSGGMDEKLFF
>many|TRBD1|TRBV27|TRBJ2-7
TGTGCCAGCAGCGGGACAGGGGTCGAGCAGTACTTC
CASSGTGVEQYF
>many|-|TRBV12-3/TRBV12-4|TRBJ2-1
TGTGCCAGCAGTCCACCCGGGGTGCAGTTCTTC
CASSPPGVQFF
>many|-|TRBV5-1|TRBJ1-6
TGCGCCAGCAGCTTGGCCGGCGGGGGCGCCTTGAATTCACCCCTCCACTTT
CASSLAGGGALNSPLHF
>many|-|TRBV4-3|TRBJ2-7
TGCGCCAGCAGCCAAGACAGGGTCTCCAACGAGCAGTACTTC
CASSQDRVSNEQYF
>many|-|TRBV20-1|TRBJ1-1
TGCAGTGCCATACAGAGTGAAGCTTTCTTT
CSAIQSEAFF
>many|-|TRBV10-3|TRBJ2-2
TGTGCCATCAGTCGTACCGGGGAGCTGTTTTTT
CAISRTGELFF
>many|-|TRBV20-1|TRBJ1-5
TGCAGTGCCCCAATGGGAGGGAGGGTAAGCAATCAGCCCCAGCATTTT
CSAPMGGRVSNQPQHF
>many|TRBD2|TRBV7-9|TRBJ2-1
TGTGCCACTCGGACTAGCGGGGGAGACAATGAGCAGTTCTTC
CATRTSGGDNEQFF